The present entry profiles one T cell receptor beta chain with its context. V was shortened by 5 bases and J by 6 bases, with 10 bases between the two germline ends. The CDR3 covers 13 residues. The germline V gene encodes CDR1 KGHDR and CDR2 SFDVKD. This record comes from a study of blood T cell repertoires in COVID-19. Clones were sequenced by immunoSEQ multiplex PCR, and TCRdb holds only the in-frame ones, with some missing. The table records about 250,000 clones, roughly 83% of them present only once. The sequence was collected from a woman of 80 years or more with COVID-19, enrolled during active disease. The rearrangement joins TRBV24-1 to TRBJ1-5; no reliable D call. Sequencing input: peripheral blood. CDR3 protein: CATSARETQPQHF. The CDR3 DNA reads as TGTGCCACCAGTGCACGGGAGACTCAGCCCCAGCATTTT.